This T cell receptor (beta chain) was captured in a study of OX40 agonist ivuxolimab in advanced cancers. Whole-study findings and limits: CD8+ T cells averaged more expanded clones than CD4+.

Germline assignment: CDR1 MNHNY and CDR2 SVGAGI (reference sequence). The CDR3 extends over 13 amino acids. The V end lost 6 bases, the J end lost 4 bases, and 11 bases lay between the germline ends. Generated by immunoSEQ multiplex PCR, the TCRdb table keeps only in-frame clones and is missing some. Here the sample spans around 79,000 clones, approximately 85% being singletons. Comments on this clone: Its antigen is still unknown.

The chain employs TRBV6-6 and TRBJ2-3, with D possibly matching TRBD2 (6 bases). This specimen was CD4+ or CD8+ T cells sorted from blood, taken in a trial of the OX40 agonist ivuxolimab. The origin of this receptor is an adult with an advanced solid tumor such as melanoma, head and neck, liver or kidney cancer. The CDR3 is CASRTGVSDTQYF. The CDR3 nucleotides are TGTGCCAGCAGAACGGGGGTCTCAGATACGCAGTATTTT.